This passage covers 27 T cell receptor beta chains from one sample sequenced in a study of blood T cell repertoires in COVID-19. Assay used: immunoSEQ multiplex PCR; TCRdb lists only in-frame clones, some missing. The repertoire includes about 160,000 clones, 77% of them detected once, and around 2.8% sits in the top ten. The sequencing sample was made of peripheral blood. These receptors were taken from a man between 70 and 80 years old with acute or convalescent COVID-19.

The rearrangement links TRBV11-2 to TRBJ2-7; TRBD2 matches 7 bases. The junction had 10 bases not matched to a gene; V was cut back by 0 bases and J by 11 bases. The CDR3 totals 14 residues. Germline CDR1 reads SGHAT; CDR2 reads FQNNGV. CDR3 residues: CASSLDYTSEFEYF. The CDR3 DNA is TGTGCCAGCAGCTTAGATTACACTAGCGAATTTGAGTACTTC.

The chain has TRBV19 and TRBJ2-1; possibly TRBD1 for D (5 bases). Deletions cut 3 bases from V and 9 bases from J, with 12 bases between. The CDR3 covers 13 residues. Germline CDR1 reads LNHDA; CDR2 reads SQIVND (reference sequence). The CDR3 DNA reads TGTGCCAGTAGTATCATAGGGGATGGTGAGCAGTTCTTC. This encodes CASSIIGDGEQFF.

The V call is TRBV25-1, the J call TRBJ1-1, with 8 bases that match TRBD1. This CDR3 spans 15 amino acids. CDR1 and CDR2 (germline): MGHDK, SYGVNS. J was trimmed by 0 bases and V by 6 bases; bases with no gene match: 6. CDR3 in DNA: TGTGCCAGCAGAGGACAGGGTATTTTGAACACTGAAGCTTTCTTT. Translated: CASRGQGILNTEAFF.

V and J are TRBV10-3 and TRBJ2-5, with D tentatively TRBD1 (6 bases). Germline CDR1 ENHRY, CDR2 SYGVKD. Trimming removed 6 bases from V and 5 bases from J, with 13 bases in between. The CDR3 is made up of 13 amino acids. The CDR3 spells CAISVAQGETQYF. DNA of the CDR3: TGTGCCATCAGCGTAGCCCAGGGGGAGACCCAGTACTTC.

This chain joins TRBV2 and TRBJ2-2, with no clear D. This CDR3 region has 16 residues. The ends were cut back, 0 bases at V and 6 bases at J, with 14 bases in the middle. From germline, CDR1 is SNHLY and CDR2 FYNNEI. The CDR3 spells CASSEALWQSAGELFF. The CDR3 coding sequence is TGTGCCAGCAGTGAAGCGCTTTGGCAGTCAGCCGGGGAGCTGTTTTTT.

This clone was detected once. This sequence joins TRBV11-1 and TRBJ1-1; D is possibly TRBD1 (5 bases). The CDR3 totals 13 residues. The V end was cut by 5 bases, the J end by 4 bases, with 11 bases between. Germline V CDR1 and CDR2: SGHAT, FQDESV (reference sequence). This CDR3 reads CASSPTGGTEAFF. Here the CDR3 DNA reads TGTGCCAGCAGCCCCACGGGGGGCACTGAAGCTTTCTTT.

The CDR3 DNA follows: TGTGCCAGCAGTACTACAGGGAACCAGCCCCAGCATTTT. This translates into CASSTTGNQPQHF. The V gene is TRBV6-6, the J gene TRBJ1-5, with a tentative D call TRBD1 (6 bases). The V gene lost 5 bases and the J gene lost 7 bases, with 12 bases spanning the gap. From germline, CDR1 is MNHNY and CDR2 SVGAGI (reference sequence). CDR3 size: 13 residues.

This rearrangement joins TRBV27 to TRBJ1-2, with D unclear. This CDR3 is 15 amino acids long. The V gene's germline CDR1 is MNHEY and CDR2 SMNVEV (reference sequence). V lost 2 bases and J lost 5, with 15 bases in between. The CDR3 protein is CASSLGPSSYYGYTF. CDR3 coding DNA: TGTGCCAGCAGTTTAGGCCCCTCCTCTTATTATGGCTACACCTTC.

In its sample, this clone was seen once. J is TRBJ1-5 and V is TRBV10-3; perhaps TRBD1 as D (6 bases). Germline V gene lookup returns CDR1 ENHRY and CDR2 SYGVKD. Trimming left V 2 bases short and J 4 bases short, with 15 bases between. The CDR3 extends over 16 amino acids. The CDR3 nucleotides are TGTGCCATCAGTGAGAGAGGGGGGGACGGAAATCAGCCCCAGCATTTT. Encoded protein: CAISERGGDGNQPQHF.

This clone was counted only a few times. The chain joins TRBV5-4 to TRBJ1-2, with TRBD1 identical over 11 bases. The V segment lost 4 bases and the J segment 5 bases; nucleotides outside the gene matches: 7. CDR1 and CDR2 (germline): SGHNT, YYREEE (reference sequence). This CDR3 is 15 amino acids long. CDR3 in DNA: TGTGCCAGCAGCGCACCGGGACAGGGGGAATATGGCTACACCTTC. This sequence encodes CASSAPGQGEYGYTF.

The rearrangement joins TRBV5-4 to TRBJ2-7; TRBD1 matches 8 bases. J was trimmed by 3 bases and V by 3 bases; bases with no gene match: 5. Germline CDR1 SGHNT, CDR2 YYREEE (reference sequence). The length of the CDR3 is 14 residues. This chain's CDR3 is CASSSGQDFYEQYF. As DNA, the CDR3 is TGTGCCAGCAGCTCGGGACAGGACTTCTACGAGCAGTACTTC.

The chain links TRBV4-1 to TRBJ1-2, with 8 bases that match TRBD1. V lost 3 bases, J lost 6 bases, and 3 bases stayed unmatched. This CDR3 contains 13 residues. CDR1 is MGHRA, CDR2 YSYEKL, per germline. DNA of the CDR3: TGCGCCAGCAGCCATCGGACAGGGAATGGCTACACCTTC. The encoded protein is CASSHRTGNGYTF.

The rearrangement uses TRBV5-1 and TRBJ1-3; D uncertain. CDR3 length: 14 amino acids. Germline CDR1 is SGHRS and CDR2 is YFSETQ. Trimming cost V 4 bases and J 0 bases, with 8 bases left between them. The CDR3 nucleotides read TGCGCCAGCAGCGACCGGAGCTCTGGAAACACCATATATTTT. Translating it yields CASSDRSSGNTIYF.

The rearrangement links TRBV9 to TRBJ1-1, with TRBD1 identical over 7 bases. This CDR3 is 17 amino acids long. With V trimmed by 1 base and J by 0 bases, 9 bases remained unmatched. Germline V gene data show CDR1 as SGDLS and CDR2 as YYNGEE. The CDR3 protein is CASSVSLQGMLNTEAFF. The DNA for the CDR3 is TGTGCCAGCAGCGTAAGCCTACAGGGGATGCTGAACACTGAAGCTTTCTTT.

V gene TRBV19 combines with J gene TRBJ1-1, with 7 bases fitting TRBD1. V shed 7 bases and J 6 bases; nucleotides not matched to a gene: 14. Germline CDR1 is LNHDA and CDR2 is SQIVND (reference sequence). CDR3 length: 15 amino acids. CDR3 amino acids: CASTDDRVLNPEAFF. Written as DNA, the CDR3 is TGTGCCAGTACAGACGACAGGGTTTTGAATCCTGAAGCTTTCTTT.

J is TRBJ1-5 and V is TRBV2; maybe TRBD1 (5 bases). The CDR3 totals 13 residues. Germline V CDR1 and CDR2: SNHLY, FYNNEI. Trimming cost V 6 bases and J 5 bases, with 11 bases left between them. CDR3 in DNA: TGTGCCAGCAGGGAGACAGATTATCAGCCCCAGCATTTT. Its protein product is CASRETDYQPQHF.

This clone showed up just a few times. The chain recombines TRBV11-2 with TRBJ1-4; maybe TRBD1 (5 bases). Trimming cost V 0 bases and J 8 bases, with 10 bases left between them. The germline V gene has CDR1 SGHAT and CDR2 FQNNGV. The CDR3 contains 14 residues. The CDR3 spells CASSLELGVEKLFF. CDR3 coding DNA: TGTGCCAGCAGCTTAGAATTAGGGGTCGAAAAACTGTTTTTT.

CDR3: CASSASGTGGSYEQYF. CDR3 coding DNA: TGTGCCAGCAGTGCCAGCGGGACAGGGGGATCCTACGAGCAGTACTTC. V and J are TRBV6-1 and TRBJ2-7, with 11 bases identical to TRBD1. The germline CDR1 and CDR2 sequences are MNHNS and SASEGT. The junction had 6 bases not matched to a gene; V was cut back by 4 bases and J by 1 base. The CDR3 runs to 16 residues.

The chain couples TRBV5-1 to TRBJ2-7; tentative D call: TRBD2 (5 bases). CDR3 length equals 14 residues. CDR1 is SGHRS, CDR2 YFSETQ, per germline. The ends were cut back, 3 bases at V and 7 bases at J, with 17 bases in the middle. CDR3 protein: CASSSSVPTGEQYF. The CDR3 region has the DNA TGCGCCAGCAGCTCCTCGGTCCCGACGGGGGAGCAGTACTTC. Drawing the rest from reference TRBV5-1 and TRBJ2-7, the complete variable domain is KAGVTQTPRYLIKTRGQQVTLSCSPISGHRSVSWYQQTPGQGLQFLFEYFSETQRNKGNFPGRFSGRQFSNSRSEMNVSTLELGDSALYLCASSSSVPTGEQYFGPGTRLTVT.

This clone was recorded at least ten times. This rearrangement joins TRBV6-6 to TRBJ1-2; possible D gene TRBD1, 5 bases. V shed 2 bases and J shed 7 bases, with 17 bases lying between them. Germline lookup yields CDR1 MNHNY and CDR2 SVGAGI (reference sequence). The CDR3 is 15 amino acids. Here the CDR3 DNA reads TGTGCCAGCAGTTACCTTTCAGGGAATGAAGGTGGCTACACCTTC. As protein: CASSYLSGNEGGYTF.

The chain carries TRBV6-5 and TRBJ1-1; D gene uncertain. The CDR3 runs 15 residues. V shed 0 bases and J shed 1 base, with 9 bases lying between them. Per the germline V gene, CDR1 is MNHEY and CDR2 is SVGAGI. This chain's CDR3 is CASSYSFSWNTEAFF. The DNA for the CDR3 is TGTGCCAGCAGTTACTCGTTCAGTTGGAACACTGAAGCTTTCTTT.

This clone was observed once. This CDR3 is CASSTGTGTYEQYF. CDR3 in DNA: TGCGCCAGCAGCACCGGGACAGGGACCTACGAGCAGTACTTC. The rearrangement uses TRBV5-1 and TRBJ2-7; TRBD1 matches 9 bases. With V trimmed by 4 bases and J by 2 bases, 4 bases remained unmatched. The CDR3 sequence is 14 residues long. In germline, CDR1 is SGHRS, CDR2 YFSETQ.

As to this clone: Within the sample, other DNA sequences also encode this same CDR3. This chain links TRBV6-5 with TRBJ1-2; no clear D gene. V was pared by 4 bases and J by 0 bases, with 9 bases between. Germline-derived CDR1 and CDR2 are MNHEY and SVGAGI. The CDR3 is 14 amino acids. The chain's CDR3 is CASSSPTSNYGYTF. As DNA, the CDR3 is TGTGCCAGCAGTTCCCCGACATCTAACTATGGCTACACCTTC.

This clone was found once. The chain is built from TRBV24-1 and TRBJ2-3, with D unresolved. V was clipped by 5 bases and J by 2 bases, with 7 bases between them. In germline, CDR1 is KGHDR, CDR2 SFDVKD. CDR3 length equals 13 residues. CDR3 nucleotide sequence: TGTGCCACCAGTGCACACAACACAGATACGCAGTATTTT. Translated: CATSAHNTDTQYF.

The chain links TRBV29-1 to TRBJ1-2, with D uncertain. The V and J ends lost 5 bases and 8 bases respectively, with 12 bases between them. The CDR3 is made up of 11 amino acids. Germline V gene lookup returns CDR1 SQVTM and CDR2 ANQGSEA. CDR3 nucleotides: TGCAGCGTTTCCCTATTGGGCGGCTACACCTTC. It specifies CSVSLLGGYTF.

V is TRBV5-1 and J is TRBJ1-1; weak D call: TRBD1 (6 bases). With 4 bases removed from V and 5 bases from J, the gap between germline ends came to 15 bases. This CDR3 is 14 amino acids long. CDR1 is SGHRS, CDR2 YFSETQ, per germline. The CDR3 loop is CASSPLGATTEAFF. CDR3 DNA: TGCGCCAGCAGCCCCCTGGGGGCCACTACTGAAGCTTTCTTT.

The chain is built from TRBV4-1 and TRBJ2-1, with D hard to call. The germline V gene encodes CDR1 MGHRA and CDR2 YSYEKL. The V gene lost 2 bases and the J gene lost 6 bases, with 14 bases spanning the gap. The CDR3 is made up of 15 amino acids. In DNA, the CDR3 is TGCGCCAGCAGCCAACTTTCATCCGGGTCCAATGAGCAGTTCTTC. It specifies CASSQLSSGSNEQFF.